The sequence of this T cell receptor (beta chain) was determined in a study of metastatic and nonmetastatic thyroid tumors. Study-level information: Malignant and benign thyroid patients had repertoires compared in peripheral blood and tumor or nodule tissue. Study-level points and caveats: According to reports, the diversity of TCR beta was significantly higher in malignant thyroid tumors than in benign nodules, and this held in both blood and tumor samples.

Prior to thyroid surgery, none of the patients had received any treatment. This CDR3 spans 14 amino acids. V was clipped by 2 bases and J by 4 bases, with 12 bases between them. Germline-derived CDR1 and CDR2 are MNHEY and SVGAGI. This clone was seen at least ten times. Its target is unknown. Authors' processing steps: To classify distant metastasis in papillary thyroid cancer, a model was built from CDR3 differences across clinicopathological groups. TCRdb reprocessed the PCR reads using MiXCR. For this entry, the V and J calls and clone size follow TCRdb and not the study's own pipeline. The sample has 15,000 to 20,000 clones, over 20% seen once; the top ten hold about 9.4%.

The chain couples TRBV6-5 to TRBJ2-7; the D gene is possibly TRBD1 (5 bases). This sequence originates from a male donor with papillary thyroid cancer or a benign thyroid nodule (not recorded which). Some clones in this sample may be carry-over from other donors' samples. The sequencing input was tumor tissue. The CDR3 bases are TGTGCCAGCAGTTACACAACAGGAGAATACGAGCAGTACTTC. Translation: CASSYTTGEYEQYF.